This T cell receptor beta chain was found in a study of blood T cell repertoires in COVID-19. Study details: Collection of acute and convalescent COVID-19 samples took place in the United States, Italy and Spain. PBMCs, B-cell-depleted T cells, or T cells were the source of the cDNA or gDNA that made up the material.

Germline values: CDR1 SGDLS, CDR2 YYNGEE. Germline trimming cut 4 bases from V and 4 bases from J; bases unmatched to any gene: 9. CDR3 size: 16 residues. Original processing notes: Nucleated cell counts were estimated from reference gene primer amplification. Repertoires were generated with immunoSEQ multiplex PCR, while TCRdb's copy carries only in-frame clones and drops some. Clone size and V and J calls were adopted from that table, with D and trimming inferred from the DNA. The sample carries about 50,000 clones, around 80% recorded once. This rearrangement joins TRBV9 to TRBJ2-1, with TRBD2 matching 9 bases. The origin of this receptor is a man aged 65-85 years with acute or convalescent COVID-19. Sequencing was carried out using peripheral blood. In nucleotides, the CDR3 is TGTGCCAGCAGCTCTCGATCTAGCGGGGTTTACAATGAGCAGTTCTTC. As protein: CASSSRSSGVYNEQFF.